These T cell receptor beta chains were read from a single sample in a study of long-term antiretroviral therapy in people with HIV. Assay used: immunoSEQ multiplex PCR; TCRdb lists only in-frame clones, some missing. Counted here are some 16,000 clones, about three quarters occurring once; the ten biggest clones make up 20% to 25%. This specimen consisted of unsorted PBMCs, obtained 2.1 years after starting antiretroviral therapy. The receptor set was obtained from a man in his forties with HIV. CDR3s leave out the opening cysteine and the closing phenylalanine or tryptophan. Fields, in order: D gene, V gene, CDR3 protein. The D gene is left open where the match is weak.

- | TRBV7-8 | ASSFALSGELF
- | TRBV29-1 | SGDTGRYGYT
- | TRBV7-9 | ASTPVLSGNEQF
- | TRBV5-1 | ASSLVGEGYT
TRBD1 | TRBV5-6 | ASSLATGEEGETQY
- | TRBV27 | ASSLRGTYGYT
TRBD2 | TRBV23-1 | ASSQRLAGGYEQY
- | TRBV18 | ASSPLGPDNEQF
- | TRBV7-3 | ASSVGLLGGELF
- | TRBV7-9 | ASSLRQATEAF